The 7 T cell receptor beta chains below all came from one sample that was sequenced in a study of cytomegalovirus exposure and HLA in healthy donors. PCR amplification relied on 60 Vbeta primers (plus 13 Jbeta primers). This table comes from immunoSEQ multiplex PCR, and its TCRdb copy is limited to in-frame clones, with some not included. The sample carries about 170,000 clones, 65% to 80% recorded once. The sample comprised PBMCs. The receptors were gathered from a female donor in good health and CMV-seronegative.

J is TRBJ2-5 and V is TRBV11-2; TRBD2 matches 10 bases. Germline V gene lookup returns CDR1 SGHAT and CDR2 FQNNGV. Losses at the gene ends were 0 bases for V and 5 bases for J; bases not matched to a gene: 3. The CDR3 covers 15 residues. In DNA form, the CDR3 reads TGTGCCAGCAGCTTAGAAGCGGGGGGGCGGGAGACCCAGTACTTC. Translating it yields CASSLEAGGRETQYF. Supplemented by reference TRBV11-2 and TRBJ2-5, the full variable domain reads EAGVAQSPRYKIIEKRQSVAFWCNPISGHATLYWYQQILGQGPKLLIQFQNNGVVDDSQLPKDRFSAERLKGVDSTLKIQPAKLEDSAVYLCASSLEAGGRETQYFGPGTRLLVL.

The chain combines TRBV25-1 with TRBJ2-5; 9 bases agree with TRBD2. V dropped 6 bases and J dropped 3; count of bases not matched to a gene: 11. The CDR3 length is 16 residues. The germline V gene encodes CDR1 MGHDK and CDR2 SYGVNS. In nucleotides, the CDR3 is TGTGCCAGCAGGCCGGCACTAGCGGGCCCCGAAGAGACCCAGTACTTC. This gives the protein CASRPALAGPEETQYF. The whole variable domain, remainder taken from reference TRBV25-1 and TRBJ2-5, is EADIYQTPRYLVIGTGKKITLECSQTMGHDKMYWYQQDPGMELHLIHYSYGVNSTEKGDLSSESTVSRIRTEHFPLTLESARPSHTSQYLCASRPALAGPEETQYFGPGTRLLVL.

The chain has TRBV7-2 and TRBJ2-5; D gene ambiguous. The J call may not be correct, given that the DNA end is closer to TRBJ2-7. The CDR3 length is 13 residues. Germline CDR1 reads SGHTA; CDR2 reads FQGNSA. DNA for the CDR3: TGTGCCAGCAGCTTAGAGGTGCGGCACGAGCAGTACTTC. Amino acids: CASSLEVRHEQYF.

V gene TRBV5-1 combines with J gene TRBJ2-1; the match to TRBD1 covers 10 bases. Germline V gives CDR1 SGHRS, CDR2 YFSETQ. Trimming removed 0 bases from V and 7 bases from J; junction bases left unmatched: 4. The CDR3 is made up of 15 amino acids. As DNA, the CDR3 is TGCGCCAGCAGCTTGGCGGGACAGGGGAGGAATGAGCAGTTCTTC. Encoded protein: CASSLAGQGRNEQFF.

Comment on this clone: At the DNA level, this CDR3 is encoded by other sequences in the same sample as well. The V gene is TRBV5-1, the J gene TRBJ2-5, with TRBD2 matching 14 bases. Germline values: CDR1 SGHRS, CDR2 YFSETQ. V lost 0 bases, J lost 2 bases, and 0 bases stayed unmatched. This CDR3 contains 16 residues. This chain's CDR3 is CASSLGLAGGQETQYF. CDR3 DNA: TGCGCCAGCAGCTTGGGACTAGCGGGAGGGCAAGAGACCCAGTACTTC.

This clone has only a few counts. This sequence joins TRBV5-1 and TRBJ1-2; 9 bases match TRBD1. Trimming took 4 bases from V and 6 from J; bases not matched to a gene: 4. The CDR3 runs 13 residues. Germline values: CDR1 SGHRS, CDR2 YFSETQ. CDR3 DNA: TGCGCCAGCAGCACAGGACAGGGGAATGGCTACACCTTC. Its protein is CASSTGQGNGYTF.

The gene calls are TRBV5-1 and TRBJ2-2, with D hard to call. Trimming left V 0 bases short and J 0 bases short, with 9 bases between. This CDR3 is built from 16 residues. Per the germline V gene, CDR1 is SGHRS and CDR2 is YFSETQ. CDR3 bases: TGCGCCAGCAGCTTGGTTGGCAGCGCGAACACCGGGGAGCTGTTTTTT. It yields the protein CASSLVGSANTGELFF.